One sample yielded the 5 T cell receptor beta chains listed below, sequenced in a study of shared clonotypes between healthy human individuals. Here immunoSEQ multiplex PCR was the method, and the copy in TCRdb shows in-frame clones only, minus some. The sample lists about 560,000 clones; just over 75% were seen once. Sequenced: PBMCs. The receptors were sampled from a woman in her 40s in good health. Some clones in this sample may be carry-over from other donors' samples.

The V gene is TRBV28, the J gene TRBJ2-5; D possibly matches TRBD1 or TRBD2 (6 bases each). The CDR3 has 15 residues. The germline gives CDR1 MDHEN, CDR2 SYDVKM. Between the trimmed V and J ends, which lost 5 bases and 5 bases, there was a span of 18 bases. CDR3 in DNA: TGTGCCAGCAGTCGAAGGGGGGTAAACGCGGAGACCCAGTACTTC. It encodes CASSRRGVNAETQYF.

This clone has only one observation. The DNA of the CDR3 is TGTGCCAGCAGCCCAGAGTGGGGTGAGCAGTTCTTC. It codes for CASSPEWGEQFF. The genes are TRBV7-3 and TRBJ2-1; the D is unclear. The V end lost 5 bases, the J end lost 9 bases, and 11 bases lay between the germline ends. The CDR3 is made up of 12 amino acids. Germline CDR1 SGHTA, CDR2 FQGTGA. Together with reference TRBV7-3 and TRBJ2-1, the CDR3 gives the full variable domain: GAGVSQTPSNKVTEKGKYVELRCDPISGHTALYWYRQSLGQGPEFLIYFQGTGAADDSGLPNDRFFAVRPEGSVSTLKIQRTERGDSAVYLCASSPEWGEQFFGPGTRLTVL.

The V gene is TRBV29-1, the J gene TRBJ2-5; D is undetermined. The germline V and J ends were trimmed by 2 bases and 1 base, with 8 bases remaining between them. CDR3 length: 13 residues. Looked up from germline, CDR1 is SQVTM and CDR2 is ANQGSEA. The chain's CDR3 is CSVESVAQETQYF. CDR3 coding DNA: TGCAGCGTTGAATCGGTGGCCCAAGAGACCCAGTACTTC. Full variable domain (rest looked up from reference TRBV29-1 and TRBJ2-5): SAVISQKPSRDICQRGTSLTIQCQVDSQVTMMFWYRQQPGQSLTLIATANQGSEATYESGFVIDKFPISRPNLTFSTLTVSNMSPEDSSIYLCSVESVAQETQYFGPGTRLLVL.

The V and J genes are TRBV5-1 and TRBJ2-1, with D perhaps TRBD1 (5 bases). The germline V and J ends were trimmed by 1 base and 6 bases, with 14 bases remaining between them. The CDR3 is made up of 15 amino acids. CDR1 is SGHRS, CDR2 YFSETQ, per germline. The CDR3 region has the DNA TGCGCCAGCAGCTTGAGCCCGGTTAGGGGCAATGAGCAGTTCTTC. It yields the protein CASSLSPVRGNEQFF. Full variable domain (rest looked up from reference TRBV5-1 and TRBJ2-1): KAGVTQTPRYLIKTRGQQVTLSCSPISGHRSVSWYQQTPGQGLQFLFEYFSETQRNKGNFPGRFSGRQFSNSRSEMNVSTLELGDSALYLCASSLSPVRGNEQFFGPGTRLTVL.

This clone was seen just once. A read error may be the cause here, since a much bigger clone is one base away. Other DNA sequences in this specimen translate into the identical CDR3. V and J are TRBV5-6 and TRBJ2-6; maybe TRBD1 (5 bases). Germline-derived CDR1 and CDR2 are SGHDT and YYEEEE. CDR3 size: 15 residues. In nucleotides, the CDR3 is TGTGCCAGCAGCTTGTGGAGCTCTGGGGCCAACGTCCTGACCTTC. Its translation is CASSLWSSGANVLTF.